Given below is one T cell receptor (beta chain) in context. Its target is unknown. With 3 bases clipped from V and 7 bases from J, the junction kept 4 bases outside the gene matches. CDR1 is LNHNV and CDR2 is YYDKDF in the germline V gene (reference sequence). This CDR3 spans 14 amino acids. This entry is derived from a study of cytomegalovirus exposure and HLA in healthy donors. With 60 Vbeta and 13 Jbeta primers, the PCR was carried out. Repertoires were generated with immunoSEQ multiplex PCR, while TCRdb's copy carries only in-frame clones and drops some. The table shows some 150,000 clones, with around 79% occurring only once. General study points: Most observed TCR sequences were rare, whereas some public TCRs were detected in many donors.

The chain couples TRBV15 to TRBJ1-5; 9 bases fit TRBD1. The source is a man aged 35-49 years in good health and CMV-seronegative. The material sequenced was PBMCs. CDR3 loop: CATSRWDRVQPQHF. CDR3 bases: TGTGCCACCAGCAGGTGGGACAGGGTACAGCCCCAGCATTTT.